In this sample, the clone carrying this T cell receptor (beta chain) turned up many times. Antigen unknown. Preparing the TCRbeta library involved the use of unique molecular identifiers. MiXCR, run by TCRdb on the PCR reads, gives a single entry per CDR3 protein. This table has hundreds of thousands of distinct CDR3 sequences, roughly 23% appearing once. The data were taken from a study of T-cell reconstitution after alpha-beta-depleted transplantation in children. Study-wide points: About two months after transplant, alpha-beta T cells reportedly came from several hundred expanded graft clones. Fresh T-cell production supplied most of the T-cell counts and diversity seen one year after transplant.

V lost 3 bases to trimming and J lost 2 bases; unmatched junction nucleotides: 4. This CDR3 is built from 15 residues. CDR1 and CDR2 (germline): DFQATT, SNEGSKA (reference sequence). The receptor was isolated from a boy less than two years old who had a stem cell transplant for acute myeloid leukemia, so the T cells may come from the graft donor. The chain couples TRBV20-1 to TRBJ2-3, with 11 bases fitting TRBD2. Specimen: PBMCs, mostly from graft donor cells, collected 360 days after TCRalphabeta/CD19-depleted stem cell transplant. The CDR3 protein is CSASPSGGLTDTQYF. CDR3 DNA: TGCAGTGCTAGCCCTAGCGGGGGGCTCACAGATACGCAGTATTTT.